The 5 T cell receptor beta chains presented below share a single source sample, sequenced in a study of blood T cell repertoires in COVID-19. TCRdb keeps only in-frame clones here, not all; method: immunoSEQ multiplex PCR. The sample has about 350,000 clones, almost 90% seen once; the top ten hold just over 1%. Sample: PBMCs or T cells enriched from blood (not recorded which). The source of these receptors is a woman aged 30 to 39 who had been exposed to COVID-19.

The V call is TRBV27, the J call TRBJ1-1; 8 nucleotides align to TRBD1. This CDR3 is 15 amino acids long. J gave up 3 bases and V 6 bases, and 9 bases lay outside the gene matches. CDR1 is MNHEY and CDR2 is SMNVEV in the germline V gene (reference sequence). The CDR3 DNA reads as TGTGCCAGCAGAGAGAACAGGGGGTGGTACACTGAAGCTTTCTTT. It encodes CASRENRGWYTEAFF.

CDR3 nucleotides: TGTGCCAGCAGCCCGAGACGCGGGCTTGAAAACTATGGCTACACCTTC. Translated, it gives CASSPRRGLENYGYTF. The chain combines TRBV3-1 (or the pseudogene TRBV3-2) with TRBJ1-2; no clear D. V lost 4 bases to trimming and J lost 2 bases, with 17 bases between them. CDR1 and CDR2 from the germline V gene are LGHDT and YNNKEL (reference sequence). This CDR3 is built from 16 residues.

In this sample, this clone turned up once. J is TRBJ1-4 and V is TRBV9; TRBD1 matches at 7 bases. Germline V lookup: CDR1 SGDLS, CDR2 YYNGEE. The CDR3 is 16 residues long. V shed 3 bases, J shed 7 bases, and the junction held 12 bases outside the gene matches. DNA of the CDR3: TGTGCCAGCAGCGGGCATCCAGGGGGAGCAAGTGAAAAACTGTTTTTT. Protein sequence: CASSGHPGGASEKLFF.

V gene TRBV30 combines with J gene TRBJ1-2; D gene unclear. The germline V gene has CDR1 GTSNPN and CDR2 SVGIG (reference sequence). V was pared by 0 bases and J by 1 base, with 15 bases between. This CDR3 comprises 16 residues. The CDR3 spells CAWSVGGSSDNYGYTF. In DNA, the CDR3 is TGTGCCTGGAGTGTAGGAGGGTCCAGCGATAACTATGGCTACACCTTC.

This sequence joins TRBV5-1 and TRBJ2-7; 12 bases match TRBD1. Germline assignment: CDR1 SGHRS and CDR2 YFSETQ. Trimming at V came to 7 bases and at J to 5 bases, leaving 7 bases not matched to a gene. CDR3 length: 14 amino acids. The DNA for the CDR3 is TGCGCCAGCCATCCCGGGACAGGGGGCGACGAGCAGTACTTC. Protein: CASHPGTGGDEQYF.